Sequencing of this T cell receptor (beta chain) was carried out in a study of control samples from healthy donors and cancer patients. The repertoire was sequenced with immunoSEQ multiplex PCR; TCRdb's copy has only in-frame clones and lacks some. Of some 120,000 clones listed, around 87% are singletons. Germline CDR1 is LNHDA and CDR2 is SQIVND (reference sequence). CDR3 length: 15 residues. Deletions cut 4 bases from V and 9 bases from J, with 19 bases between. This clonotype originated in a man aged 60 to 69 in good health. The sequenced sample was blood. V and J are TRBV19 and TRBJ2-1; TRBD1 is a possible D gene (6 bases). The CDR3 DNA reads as TGTGCCAGTAGTACCAGGGGCCTCAGTTTCGGTGAGCAGTTCTTC. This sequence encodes CASSTRGLSFGEQFF. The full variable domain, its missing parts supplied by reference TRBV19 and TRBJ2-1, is DGGITQSPKYLFRKEGQNVTLSCEQNLNHDAMYWYRQDPGQGLRLIYYSQIVNDFQKGDIAEGYSVSREKKESFPLTVTSAQKNPTAFYLCASSTRGLSFGEQFFGPGTRLTVL.